This T cell receptor beta chain emerged from a study of tumor and adjacent non-tumor tissue in lung cancer. In the study overall: On average, productive TCRbeta reads reached about 4.4 million per sample.

Study observations and caveats: Normal lung showed higher cumulative top 100 clone frequency than tumor.

The V gene lost 7 bases and the J gene lost 4 bases, with 22 bases spanning the gap. Germline V gene sequence: CDR1 DFQATT, CDR2 SNEGSKA (reference sequence). The CDR3 sequence is 15 residues long. A note on this clonotype: The antigen is unknown.

This sample's RNA came from whole unsorted tissue. Three rounds of nested PCR, following a modified ARM-PCR protocol, produced the TCRbeta library. TCRdb used MiXCR to reprocess the multiplex PCR reads, holding one entry per CDR3 protein. The data show some 84,000 distinct CDR3 sequences, around two thirds seen once. The chain employs TRBV20-1 and TRBJ2-5, with D possibly being TRBD1 or TRBD2 (5 bases each). The clonotype originates from a man between 65 and 85 years old with non-small cell lung cancer. The sequencing sample was made of lung tumor tissue. The DNA for the CDR3 is TGCAGTGTTCACCACCCGGGACGCCCCTCAGAGACCCAGTACTTC. It encodes CSVHHPGRPSETQYF.